This T cell receptor (beta chain) was sequenced during a study of blood T cell repertoires in COVID-19. CDR1 and CDR2 (germline): MGHRA, YSYEKL. V lost 2 bases and J lost 0, with 14 bases in between. CDR3 length: 17 amino acids. Sequencing was performed with immunoSEQ multiplex PCR; in TCRdb, only in-frame clones are kept and a portion is missing. This table has 120,000 to 150,000 clones, 60% to 85% appearing once. Sequenced material: peripheral blood. The sequence derives from a man in his fifties with acute or convalescent COVID-19. V gene TRBV4-1 combines with J gene TRBJ1-5; weak D call: TRBD1 (5 bases). CDR3 DNA: TGCGCCAGCAGCCAACGATTAGGGGCCGATAGCAATCAGCCCCAGCATTTT. Amino acids: CASSQRLGADSNQPQHF.